The present T cell receptor beta chain was sequenced within a study of blood T cell repertoires in COVID-19. Turning to the study itself: Acute and convalescent COVID-19 samples came from the United States, Italy and Spain. The analysed material was cDNA or gDNA that came from T cells, B-cell-depleted T cells, or PBMCs.

Method: immunoSEQ multiplex PCR; TCRdb's copy keeps in-frame clones and lacks some. The sample comprises approximately 100,000 clones, about four fifths of which are singletons, and around 6.5% rests with the top ten. The CDR3 sequence is 12 residues long. Trimming took off 6 bases at V and 10 bases at J, with 15 bases between the two ends. The V gene's germline CDR1 is LNHDA and CDR2 SQIVND (reference sequence). The sequenced sample consisted of peripheral blood. The source of this sequence is a man aged 55 to 70 with acute or convalescent COVID-19. V is TRBV19 and J is TRBJ1-2; D perhaps matches TRBD1 (5 bases). The chain's CDR3 is CASRGGVVDYTF. In DNA, the CDR3 is TGTGCCAGTAGGGGAGGGGTCGTTGACTACACCTTC.